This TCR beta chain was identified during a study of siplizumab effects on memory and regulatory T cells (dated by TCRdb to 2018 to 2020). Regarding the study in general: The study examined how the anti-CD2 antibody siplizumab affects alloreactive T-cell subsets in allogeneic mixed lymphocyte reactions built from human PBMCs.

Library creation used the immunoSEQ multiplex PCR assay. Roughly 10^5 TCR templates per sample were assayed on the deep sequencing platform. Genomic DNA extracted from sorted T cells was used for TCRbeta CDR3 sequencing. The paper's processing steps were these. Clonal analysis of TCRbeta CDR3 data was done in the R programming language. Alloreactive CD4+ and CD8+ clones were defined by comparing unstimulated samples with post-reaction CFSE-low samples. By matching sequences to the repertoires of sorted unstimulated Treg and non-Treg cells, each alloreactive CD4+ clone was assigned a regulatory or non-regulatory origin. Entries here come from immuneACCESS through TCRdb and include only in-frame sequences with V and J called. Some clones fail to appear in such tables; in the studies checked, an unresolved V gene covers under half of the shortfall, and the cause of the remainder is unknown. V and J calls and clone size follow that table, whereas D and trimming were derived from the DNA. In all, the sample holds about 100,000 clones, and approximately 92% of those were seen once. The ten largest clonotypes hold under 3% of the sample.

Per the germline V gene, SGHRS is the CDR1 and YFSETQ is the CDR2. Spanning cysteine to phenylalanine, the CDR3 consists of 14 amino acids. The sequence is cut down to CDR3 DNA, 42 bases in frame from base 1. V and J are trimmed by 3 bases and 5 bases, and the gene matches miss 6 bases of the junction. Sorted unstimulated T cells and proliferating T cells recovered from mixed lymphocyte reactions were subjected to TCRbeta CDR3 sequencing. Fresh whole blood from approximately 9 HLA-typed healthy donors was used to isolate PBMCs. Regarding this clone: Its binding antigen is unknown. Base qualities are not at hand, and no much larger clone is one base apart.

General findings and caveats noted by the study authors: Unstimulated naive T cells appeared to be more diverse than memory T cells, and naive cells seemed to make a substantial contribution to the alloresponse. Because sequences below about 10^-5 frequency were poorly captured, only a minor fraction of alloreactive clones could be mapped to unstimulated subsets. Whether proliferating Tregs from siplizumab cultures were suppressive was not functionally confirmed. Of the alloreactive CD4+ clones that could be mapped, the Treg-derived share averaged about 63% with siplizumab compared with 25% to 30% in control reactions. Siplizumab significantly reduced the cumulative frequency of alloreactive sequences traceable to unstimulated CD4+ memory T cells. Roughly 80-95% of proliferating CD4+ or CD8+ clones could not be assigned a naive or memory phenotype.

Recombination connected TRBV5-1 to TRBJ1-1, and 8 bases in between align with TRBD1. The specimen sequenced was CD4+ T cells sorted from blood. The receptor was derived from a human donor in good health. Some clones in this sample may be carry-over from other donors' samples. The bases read TGCGCCAGCAGCTCCGGACAGGGTTGGACTGAAGCTTTCTTT. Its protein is CASSSGQGWTEAFF.